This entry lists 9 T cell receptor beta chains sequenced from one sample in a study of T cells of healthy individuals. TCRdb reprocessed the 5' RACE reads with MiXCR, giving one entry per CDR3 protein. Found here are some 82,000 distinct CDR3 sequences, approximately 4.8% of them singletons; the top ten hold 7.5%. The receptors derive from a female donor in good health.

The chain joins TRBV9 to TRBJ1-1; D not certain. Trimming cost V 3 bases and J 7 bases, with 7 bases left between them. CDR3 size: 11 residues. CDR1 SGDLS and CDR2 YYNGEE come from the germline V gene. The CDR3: CASSEGIEAFF. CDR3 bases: TGTGCCAGCAGCGAAGGAATTGAAGCTTTCTTT.

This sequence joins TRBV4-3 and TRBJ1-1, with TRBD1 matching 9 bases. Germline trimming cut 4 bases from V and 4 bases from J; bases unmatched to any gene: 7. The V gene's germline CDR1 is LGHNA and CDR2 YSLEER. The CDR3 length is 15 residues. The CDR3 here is CASSPGTGKGTEAFF. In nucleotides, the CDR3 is TGCGCCAGCAGCCCGGGGACAGGGAAGGGCACTGAAGCTTTCTTT.

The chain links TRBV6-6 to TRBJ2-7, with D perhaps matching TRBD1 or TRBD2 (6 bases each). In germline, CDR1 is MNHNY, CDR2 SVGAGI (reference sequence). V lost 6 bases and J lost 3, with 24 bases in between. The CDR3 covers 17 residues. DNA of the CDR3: TGTGCCAGCAGGGGGATCGACGGACCAAGGGGGGTCTACGAGCAGTACTTC. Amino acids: CASRGIDGPRGVYEQYF.

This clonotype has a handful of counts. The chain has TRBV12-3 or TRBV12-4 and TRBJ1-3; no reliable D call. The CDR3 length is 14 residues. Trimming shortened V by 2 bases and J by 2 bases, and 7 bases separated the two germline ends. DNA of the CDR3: TGTGCCAGCAGTTTATATGCTGCTGGAAACACCATATATTTT. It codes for CASSLYAAGNTIYF.

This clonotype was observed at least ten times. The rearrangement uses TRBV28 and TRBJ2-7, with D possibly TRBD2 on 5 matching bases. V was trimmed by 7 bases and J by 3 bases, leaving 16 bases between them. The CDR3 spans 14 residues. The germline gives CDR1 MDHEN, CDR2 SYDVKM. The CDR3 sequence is CASTLGSDDYEQYF. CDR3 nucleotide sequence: TGTGCCAGCACCCTAGGTAGCGACGACTACGAGCAGTACTTC.

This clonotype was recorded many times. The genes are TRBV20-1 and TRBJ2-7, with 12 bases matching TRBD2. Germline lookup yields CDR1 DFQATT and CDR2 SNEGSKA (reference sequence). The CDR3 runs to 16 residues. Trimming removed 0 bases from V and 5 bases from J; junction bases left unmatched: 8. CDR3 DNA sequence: TGCAGTGCTAGAGATCAACTAGCGGGAGGCTTCCACGAGCAGTACTTC. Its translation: CSARDQLAGGFHEQYF.

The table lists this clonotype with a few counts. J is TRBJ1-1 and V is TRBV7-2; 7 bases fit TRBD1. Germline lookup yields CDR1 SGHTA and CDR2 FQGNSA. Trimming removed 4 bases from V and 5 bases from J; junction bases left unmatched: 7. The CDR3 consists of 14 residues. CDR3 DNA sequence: TGTGCCAGCAGCTCTTTAATGACAGGGACTGAAGCTTTCTTT. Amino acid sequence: CASSSLMTGTEAFF.

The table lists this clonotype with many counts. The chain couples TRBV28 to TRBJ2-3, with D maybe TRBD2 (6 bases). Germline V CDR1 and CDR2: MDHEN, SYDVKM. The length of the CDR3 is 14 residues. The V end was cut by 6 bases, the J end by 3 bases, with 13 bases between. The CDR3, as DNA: TGTGCCAGCAGACCACTAGGGAGGACAGATACGCAGTATTTT. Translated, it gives CASRPLGRTDTQYF.

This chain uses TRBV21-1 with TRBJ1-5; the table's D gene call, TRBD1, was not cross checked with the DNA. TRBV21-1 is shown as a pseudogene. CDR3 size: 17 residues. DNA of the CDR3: TGTGCCAGCAGCAAAGTATGGGGACAGAGAAAAAATCAGCCCCAGCATTTT. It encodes CASSKVWGQRKNQPQHF.